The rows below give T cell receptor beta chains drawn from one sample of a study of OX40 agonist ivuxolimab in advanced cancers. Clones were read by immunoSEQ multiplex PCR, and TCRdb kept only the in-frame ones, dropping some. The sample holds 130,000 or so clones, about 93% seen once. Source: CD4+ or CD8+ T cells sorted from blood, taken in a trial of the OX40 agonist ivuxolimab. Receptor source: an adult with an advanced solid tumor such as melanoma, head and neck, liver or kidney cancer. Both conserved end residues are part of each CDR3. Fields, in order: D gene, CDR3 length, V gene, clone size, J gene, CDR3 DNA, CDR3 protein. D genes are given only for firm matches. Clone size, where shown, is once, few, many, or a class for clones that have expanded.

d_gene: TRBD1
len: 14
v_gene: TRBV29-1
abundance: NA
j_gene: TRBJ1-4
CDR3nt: TGCAGCGTTACCCAGGGGGCGCAGGGTGAAAAACTGTTTTTT
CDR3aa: CSVTQGAQGEKLFF

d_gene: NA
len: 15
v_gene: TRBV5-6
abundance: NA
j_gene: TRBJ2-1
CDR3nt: TGTGCCAGCAGCTTTTTCGGGGGCGGGAACAATGAGCAGTTCTTC
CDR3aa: CASSFFGGGNNEQFF

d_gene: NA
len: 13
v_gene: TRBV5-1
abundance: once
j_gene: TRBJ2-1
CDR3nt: TGCGCCAGCAGCCAGAGGACTGCGAATGAGCAGTTCTTC
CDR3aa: CASSQRTANEQFF

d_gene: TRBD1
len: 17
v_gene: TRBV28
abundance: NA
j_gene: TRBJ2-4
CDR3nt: TGTGCCAGCAGTTTATTGACGGGGACAGGGGACAAAAACATTCAGTACTTC
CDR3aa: CASSLLTGTGDKNIQYF

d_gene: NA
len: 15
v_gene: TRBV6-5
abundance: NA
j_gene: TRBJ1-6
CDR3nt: TGTGCCAGCAGTTCCCGGGGAGGAGATAATTCACCCCTCCACTTT
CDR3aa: CASSSRGGDNSPLHF

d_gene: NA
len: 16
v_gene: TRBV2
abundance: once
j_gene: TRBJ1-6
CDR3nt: TGTGCCAGCAGCGACGGGGGAGGATATAGTAATTCACCCCTCCACTTT
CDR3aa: CASSDGGGYSNSPLHF

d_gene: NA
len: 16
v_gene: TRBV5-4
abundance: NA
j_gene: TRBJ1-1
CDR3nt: TGTGCCAGCAGCTCAAGGGCAACCACGAAAGACACTGAAGCTTTCTTT
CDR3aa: CASSSRATTKDTEAFF

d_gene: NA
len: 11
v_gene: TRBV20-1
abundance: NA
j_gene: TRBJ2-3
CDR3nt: TGCAGTGCTCCCTACAGCGATACGCAGTATTTT
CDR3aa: CSAPYSDTQYF

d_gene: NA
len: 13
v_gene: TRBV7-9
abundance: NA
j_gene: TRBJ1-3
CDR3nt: TGTGCGGCGAGGCCTAGCTCTGGAAACACCATATATTTT
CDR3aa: CAARPSSGNTIYF

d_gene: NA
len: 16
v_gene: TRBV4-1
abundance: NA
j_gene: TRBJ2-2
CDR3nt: TGCGCCAGCAGATCCGACCGAGTACTGAACACCGGGGAGCTGTTTTTT
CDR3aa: CASRSDRVLNTGELFF